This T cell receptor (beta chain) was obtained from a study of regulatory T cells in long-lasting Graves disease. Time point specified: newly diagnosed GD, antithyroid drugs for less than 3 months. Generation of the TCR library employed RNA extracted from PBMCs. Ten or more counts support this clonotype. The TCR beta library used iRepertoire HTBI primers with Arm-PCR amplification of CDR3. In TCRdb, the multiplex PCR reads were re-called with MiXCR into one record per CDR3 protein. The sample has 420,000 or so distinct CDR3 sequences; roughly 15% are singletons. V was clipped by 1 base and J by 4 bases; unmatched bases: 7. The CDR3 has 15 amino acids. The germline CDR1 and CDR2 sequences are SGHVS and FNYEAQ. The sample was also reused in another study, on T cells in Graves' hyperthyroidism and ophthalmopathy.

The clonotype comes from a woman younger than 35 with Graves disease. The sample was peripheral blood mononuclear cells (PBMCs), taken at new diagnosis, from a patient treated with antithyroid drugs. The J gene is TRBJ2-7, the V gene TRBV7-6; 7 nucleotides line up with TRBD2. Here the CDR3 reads CASSLVRERVYEQYF. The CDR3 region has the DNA TGTGCCAGCAGCTTAGTGCGGGAGAGGGTTTACGAGCAGTACTTC.